Listed here is a single T cell receptor beta chain. This clonotype has more than one count but fewer than ten. No cognate antigen has been identified for it. No much larger clonotype is one base removed from it; base qualities were not supplied. This specimen belongs to a study of CD8+CD57+ T cells in acquired aplastic anemia (dated by TCRdb to between 2018 and 2020). Context from the whole study: On average, sorted CD4+ and CD8+ cells yielded around 3.1 ug of extracted DNA, with a range of 0.2 to 27.4 ug. CD8+CD57+ expansion was defined as a frequency above the mean frequency observed in healthy subjects. The paper as a whole reports these results and caveats: CD8+ Simpson's diversity did not differ significantly between patients and healthy controls (P=0.060). Around 30 CD8+ CDR3 sequences were shared between patients and controls but appeared highly expressed in patients and within their immunodominant clones.

V ends up 5 bases short and J 5 bases short, with an unmatched junction base count of 5. CDR1 and CDR2 are read off the germline V gene as SNHLY and FYNNEI. The CDR3 runs 15 residues from the cysteine to the phenylalanine. Just CDR3 DNA is preserved here, 45 bases in frame from base 1. Expansion of CD8+CD57+ cells had been shown by flow cytometry in the patients chosen for sequencing. Severe acquired aplastic anemia was diagnosed in all patients according to International Study of Aplastic Anemia and Agranulocytosis and Camitta criteria. No patient had received any therapy when blood was sampled. In the study, sorted CD4+ and CD8+ blood T cells from patients with severe aplastic anemia and from healthy subjects underwent deep sequencing of TCR repertoires. In the USA, patient enrollment took place under clinicaltrials.gov protocols 00001620, 01623167, 00001397, 00071045, 00081523 and 00961064. Ficoll-Paque density gradient centrifugation was used to isolate peripheral blood mononuclear cells. Before DNA extraction, CD4+ and CD8+ T cells were sorted with FACS or magnetic beads.

TCR beta VDJ combination and CDR3 sequence profiling used genomic DNA as the template. TCR repertoire sequencing was run on an Illumina HiSeq 2000. The study's own analysis went as follows. Repertoire assessment relied on Simpson's diversity index, CDR3 size and DJ length profiles, and TRBV/TRBJ rearrangement plots. The most abundant DNA sequence in the deep sequencing data was taken as the immunodominant clone. CDR3 amino acid sequences were checked for sharing between subjects and were compared against published repertoires and the VDJdb database. TCRdb handled the public reads itself, with Q25 trimming in fastp and clone calling in MiXCR, and kept productive beta chains. Each CDR3 protein appears once, grouped with its most common genes and DNA. The V and J calls come from TCRdb's annotation, not from the publication. The sample table holds approximately 300,000 distinct CDR3 sequences, of which 45% to 65% were seen once. Approximately 1.3% of the sample rests with the top ten.

Sequencing used sorted CD4+, CD8+, or CD8+CD57+ T cells (not recorded which) from PBMCs. The TCR comes from a human donor with aplastic anemia. The chain links TRBV2 with TRBJ2-3; a stretch of 12 junction bases matches TRBD1. The CDR3 in this case is CASSRDRGRGDTQYF. The DNA is as follows: TGTGCCAGCAGTAGGGACAGGGGGCGTGGAGATACGCAGTATTTT.